Shown below are 28 T cell receptor beta chains from a single sample sequenced in a study of T cells in Graves' hyperthyroidism and ophthalmopathy. RNA transcripts served as the template for amplifying TCR beta CDR3 regions. The HTBI primer set was used in a first-round RT-PCR of the TCR CDR3. TCRdb itself ran the multiplex PCR reads through MiXCR, one entry per CDR3 protein. Here the sample spans about 420,000 distinct CDR3 sequences, about 15% being singletons. The specimen sequenced was blood. These receptors were obtained from a woman aged 18-29 years with Graves' hyperthyroidism.

At least ten counts were recorded for this clonotype. The rearrangement joins TRBV6-1 to TRBJ1-2, with TRBD1 as a possible D gene (5 bases). This CDR3 comprises 15 residues. The ends were cut back, 3 bases at V and 4 bases at J, with 15 bases in the middle. Germline CDR1 MNHNS, CDR2 SASEGT. The CDR3 loop reads CASSDRQGLTYGYTF. The CDR3 nucleotides read TGTGCCAGCAGTGATCGTCAGGGTCTTACCTATGGCTACACCTTC.

The sample holds many counts of this clonotype. The rearrangement joins TRBV5-1 to TRBJ2-1; TRBD1 is a possible D gene (6 bases). CDR1 and CDR2 (germline): SGHRS, YFSETQ. Trimming pared 1 base from V and 8 bases from J, leaving 16 bases between. The CDR3 has 15 amino acids. The CDR3 here is CASSLRPGAVDEQFF. CDR3 DNA: TGCGCCAGCAGCTTGCGGCCAGGGGCAGTGGATGAGCAGTTCTTC.

This clonotype has a count of ten or more. The chain uses TRBV3-1 and TRBJ2-3; D unresolved. CDR3 length: 13 residues. The germline V gene has CDR1 LGHDT and CDR2 YNNKEL (reference sequence). Between the trimmed V and J ends, which lost 3 bases and 3 bases, there was a span of 7 bases. CDR3 sequence: CASSHGRTDTQYF. CDR3 coding DNA: TGTGCCAGCAGCCACGGTAGGACAGATACGCAGTATTTT.

This clonotype has ten or more counts. The chain links TRBV28 to TRBJ2-5; perhaps TRBD2 as D (5 bases). The CDR3 loop spans 14 amino acids. The germline CDR1 and CDR2 sequences are MDHEN and SYDVKM. The ends were cut back, 6 bases at V and 2 bases at J, with 13 bases in the middle. CDR3 protein: CASRAAGPQETQYF. CDR3 nucleotides: TGTGCCAGCAGGGCTGCGGGTCCGCAAGAGACCCAGTACTTC.

This clonotype was recorded many times. The V gene is TRBV3-1, the J gene TRBJ2-7, with D perhaps TRBD1 (6 bases). CDR3 length: 14 residues. Trimming pared 2 bases from V and 3 bases from J, leaving 11 bases between. Germline CDR1 reads LGHDT; CDR2 reads YNNKEL (reference sequence). This CDR3 reads CASSQQQGNYEQYF. CDR3 nucleotides: TGTGCCAGCAGCCAACAACAGGGAAACTACGAGCAGTACTTC.

This clonotype occurred many times. The V call is TRBV11-2, the J call TRBJ2-7; 9 bases align to TRBD2. CDR1 and CDR2 (germline): SGHAT, FQNNGV. The CDR3 contains 16 residues. V gave up 0 bases and J gave up 4 bases; unmatched junction bases: 7. CDR3 nucleotide sequence: TGTGCCAGCAGCTTAGATCAGCTAGCGGGAAGGTACGAGCAGTACTTC. This gives the protein CASSLDQLAGRYEQYF.

This clonotype was seen a handful of times. The chain uses TRBV20-1 and TRBJ2-7, with no clear D. Between the trimmed V and J ends, which lost 0 bases and 2 bases, there was a span of 11 bases. This CDR3 comprises 14 residues. From germline, CDR1 is DFQATT and CDR2 SNEGSKA (reference sequence). The CDR3 coding sequence is TGCAGTGCTAGAGATCAATCTGGGACCTACGAGCAGTACTTC. Translated: CSARDQSGTYEQYF.

This clonotype was seen more than once but under ten times. At one end the junction does not follow the germline gene, possibly because of a read error. CDR3 residues: CASSLDREKGTDMQYF. CDR3 nucleotide sequence: TGTGCCAGCAGCTTAGATCGGGAGAAGGGCACAGATATGCAGTATTTT. The chain carries TRBV7-9 and TRBJ2-3; TRBD2 is a possible D gene (6 bases). This CDR3 spans 16 amino acids. Germline V gene sequence: CDR1 SEHNR, CDR2 FQNEAQ (reference sequence).

This clonotype has a count of ten or more. As DNA, the CDR3 is TGTGCCAGCCGAGACAGGGTGTTCAATGAGCAGTTCTTC. Translated, it gives CASRDRVFNEQFF. The chain is built from TRBV2 and TRBJ2-1; 7 nucleotides align to TRBD1. The CDR3 covers 13 residues. Per germline, CDR1 SNHLY and CDR2 FYNNEI. V was pared by 8 bases and J by 6 bases, with 7 bases of the junction left unmatched.

The chain combines TRBV3-1 with TRBJ1-4; weak D call: TRBD1 (6 bases). Trimming shortened V by 4 bases and J by 8 bases, and 17 bases separated the two germline ends. Per germline, CDR1 LGHDT and CDR2 YNNKEL (reference sequence). CDR3 length equals 15 residues. In DNA form, the CDR3 reads TGTGCCAGCAGCCCCAGAGCGGGGGCGGGAGAAAAACTGTTTTTT. Protein: CASSPRAGAGEKLFF.

The chain uses TRBV29-1 and TRBJ2-3; maybe TRBD2 (5 bases). Germline V CDR1 and CDR2: SQVTM, ANQGSEA. The CDR3 runs to 13 residues. The V end was cut by 1 base, the J end by 5 bases, with 10 bases between. The CDR3 here is CSVEVASQDTQYF. In DNA form, the CDR3 reads TGCAGCGTTGAAGTGGCTAGCCAAGATACGCAGTATTTT.

This clonotype occurred many times. This CDR3 reads CASSQAGSPYEQYF. The CDR3 nucleotides read TGTGCCAGCAGCCAAGCCGGGAGCCCCTACGAGCAGTACTTC. This rearrangement joins TRBV3-1 to TRBJ2-7, with D perhaps matching TRBD2 (6 bases). Germline V gene data show CDR1 as LGHDT and CDR2 as YNNKEL (reference sequence). The CDR3 covers 14 residues. The V end was cut by 1 base, the J end by 2 bases, with 9 bases between.

This chain connects TRBV7-9 to TRBJ2-7, with D unclear. The CDR3 runs to 14 residues. Germline V CDR1 and CDR2: SEHNR, FQNEAQ (reference sequence). Trimming removed 3 bases at V and 2 bases at J, with 11 bases between. This CDR3 is CASSLDGAPYEQYF. CDR3 DNA sequence: TGTGCCAGCAGCTTGGACGGCGCACCCTACGAGCAGTACTTC. Combining the CDR3 with reference TRBV7-9 and TRBJ2-7 gives the whole variable domain DTGVSQNPRHKITKRGQNVTFRCDPISEHNRLYWYRQTLGQGPEFLTYFQNEAQLEKSRLLSDRFSAERPKGSFSTLEIQRTEQGDSAMYLCASSLDGAPYEQYFGPGTRLTVT.

This clonotype was seen many times. The V call is TRBV28, the J call TRBJ2-7; tentatively, D is TRBD1 (5 bases). Germline values: CDR1 MDHEN, CDR2 SYDVKM. V was shortened by 5 bases and J by 6 bases, with 17 bases between the two germline ends. The CDR3 loop spans 14 amino acids. CDR3 in DNA: TGTGCCAGCAGTCTGGAACAGGAGACGACCGAGCAGTACTTC. It translates to CASSLEQETTEQYF.

This clonotype was seen many times. V is TRBV12-5 and J is TRBJ2-7; D possibly corresponds to TRBD1 (6 bases). From germline, CDR1 is LGHNT and CDR2 FRNRAP. The CDR3 has 16 residues. Trimming cost V 3 bases and J 0 bases, with 15 bases left between them. The CDR3 protein is CASGLSSRDTSYEQYF. The CDR3 nucleotides read TGTGCTAGTGGTTTATCAAGCCGGGACACCTCCTACGAGCAGTACTTC.

This clonotype showed up many times. V gene TRBV6-1 combines with J gene TRBJ2-3; a possible D gene is TRBD1 (6 bases). The CDR3 extends over 14 amino acids. Germline V gene data show CDR1 as MNHNS and CDR2 as SASEGT. Trimming took off 2 bases at V and 7 bases at J, with 13 bases between the two ends. The CDR3 sequence is CASSEWGQGYTQYF. The CDR3 nucleotides read TGTGCCAGCAGTGAATGGGGACAAGGGTATACGCAGTATTTT.

This clonotype was picked up many times. The J gene is TRBJ2-1, the V gene TRBV6-1, with 11 bases identical to TRBD2. V gave up 4 bases and J gave up 3 bases; unmatched junction bases: 2. The CDR3 is 15 amino acids. Germline V CDR1 and CDR2: MNHNS, SASEGT. The CDR3 spells CASSGGLAVYNEQFF. The CDR3 coding sequence is TGTGCCAGCAGTGGGGGACTAGCGGTCTACAATGAGCAGTTCTTC.

The table lists this clonotype with many counts. The V and J genes are TRBV3-1 and TRBJ1-1; the match to TRBD1 covers 7 bases. The CDR3 loop spans 15 amino acids. The V gene end was trimmed by 2 bases and the J gene end by 5 bases; junction bases not matched to a gene: 8. CDR1 and CDR2 from the germline V gene are LGHDT and YNNKEL (reference sequence). DNA for the CDR3: TGTGCCAGCAGCCAACCACAGGGGATGGGGACTGAAGCTTTCTTT. Translation gives CASSQPQGMGTEAFF.

This clonotype was seen ten or more times. The rearrangement uses TRBV5-1 and TRBJ2-1, with D unclear. This CDR3 has 12 residues. V shed 2 bases and J shed 6 bases, with 6 bases lying between them. CDR1 is SGHRS and CDR2 is YFSETQ in the germline V gene. The CDR3 here is CASSFVSNEQFF. In nucleotides, the CDR3 is TGCGCCAGCAGCTTCGTCAGCAATGAGCAGTTCTTC.

At least ten counts were recorded for this clonotype. The J gene is TRBJ2-7, the V gene TRBV27, with D possibly being TRBD1 or TRBD2 (5 bases each). The CDR3 consists of 15 residues. CDR1 is MNHEY, CDR2 SMNVEV, per germline (reference sequence). Trimming pared 5 bases from V and 0 bases from J, leaving 14 bases between. CDR3 nucleotide sequence: TGTGCCAGCAGTCCCGGGACGCCCAGCTCCTACGAGCAGTACTTC. Its translation is CASSPGTPSSYEQYF.

This clonotype was observed many times. The chain links TRBV11-3 to TRBJ2-7; D not resolved. V was pared by 5 bases and J by 0 bases, with 11 bases between. The CDR3 spans 14 residues. Germline lookup yields CDR1 SGHNT and CDR2 YENEEA. The CDR3 region has the DNA TGTGCCAGCAGCCAACAGCTCTTCTCCTACGAGCAGTACTTC. It specifies CASSQQLFSYEQYF.

This clonotype was counted ten times or more. The chain employs TRBV29-1 and TRBJ2-4; 14 nucleotides line up with TRBD2. Germline V gene lookup returns CDR1 SQVTM and CDR2 ANQGSEA. With V trimmed by 1 base and J by 6 bases, 2 bases remained unmatched. The CDR3 covers 15 residues. CDR3 DNA: TGCAGCGTTGAAGCTGGGACTAGCGGGGGAAACATTCAGTACTTC. It translates to CSVEAGTSGGNIQYF.

This clonotype was recorded many times. This chain uses TRBV2 with TRBJ2-2, with D tentatively TRBD1 (6 bases). Germline CDR1 SNHLY, CDR2 FYNNEI. The V gene lost 2 bases and the J gene lost 1 base, with 11 bases spanning the gap. This CDR3 is 16 amino acids long. The CDR3 DNA is TGTGCCAGCAGTGAACTGCAGGGGAGGAACACCGGGGAGCTGTTTTTT. Translating it yields CASSELQGRNTGELFF.

The V and J genes are TRBV2 and TRBJ2-7; TRBD2 might be the D (7 bases). The V and J ends lost 8 bases and 7 bases respectively, with 15 bases between them. This CDR3 comprises 12 residues. CDR1 and CDR2 from the germline V gene are SNHLY and FYNNEI. The CDR3 region is CASRSGGREQYF. The CDR3 nucleotides read TGTGCCAGCCGATCGGGGGGCCGGGAGCAGTACTTC.

This clonotype was counted ten times or more. The gene calls are TRBV20-1 and TRBJ2-7; tentative D call: TRBD2 (6 bases). The germline V gene has CDR1 DFQATT and CDR2 SNEGSKA (reference sequence). Trimming took off 1 base at V and 2 bases at J, with 9 bases between the two ends. The CDR3 is made up of 13 amino acids. The chain's CDR3 is CSARGGDPYEQYF. CDR3 DNA sequence: TGCAGTGCTAGAGGGGGGGATCCCTACGAGCAGTACTTC.

A remark on this clonotype: Given a much more abundant clone one base away, this may be a read error. This chain connects TRBV12-3 or TRBV12-4 to TRBJ1-2; D is unresolved. This CDR3 is built from 14 residues. The DNA for the CDR3 is TGTGCCATCAGTTTAAGCCCTCGGGCCTATGGCTACACCTTC. Translated: CAISLSPRAYGYTF.

The chain joins TRBV7-9 to TRBJ1-2; no reliable D call. The CDR3 runs 11 residues. With 4 bases removed from V and 6 bases from J, the gap between germline ends came to 6 bases. CDR1 is SEHNR and CDR2 is FQNEAQ in the germline V gene (reference sequence). The CDR3: CASSSPDGYTF. The CDR3 DNA sequence: TGTGCCAGCAGCTCCCCCGATGGCTACACCTTC. Supplemented by reference TRBV7-9 and TRBJ1-2, the full variable domain reads DTGVSQNPRHKITKRGQNVTFRCDPISEHNRLYWYRQTLGQGPEFLTYFQNEAQLEKSRLLSDRFSAERPKGSFSTLEIQRTEQGDSAMYLCASSSPDGYTFGSGTRLTVV.

This clonotype was picked up many times. The CDR3 DNA sequence: TGTGCCAGCAGCCAAGATAACGCGGGAAACACCATATATTTT. It yields the protein CASSQDNAGNTIYF. This chain connects TRBV3-1 to TRBJ1-3; no clear D gene. The CDR3 contains 14 residues. Trimming left V 0 bases short and J 4 bases short, with 7 bases between. Germline CDR1 reads LGHDT; CDR2 reads YNNKEL (reference sequence).